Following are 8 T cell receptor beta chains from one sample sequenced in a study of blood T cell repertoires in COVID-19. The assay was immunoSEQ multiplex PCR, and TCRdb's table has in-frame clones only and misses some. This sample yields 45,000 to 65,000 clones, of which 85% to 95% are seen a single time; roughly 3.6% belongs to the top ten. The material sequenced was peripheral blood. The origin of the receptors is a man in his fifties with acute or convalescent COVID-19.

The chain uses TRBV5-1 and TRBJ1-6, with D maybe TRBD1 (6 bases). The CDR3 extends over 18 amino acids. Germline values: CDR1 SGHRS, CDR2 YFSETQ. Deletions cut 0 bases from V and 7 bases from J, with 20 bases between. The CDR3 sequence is CASSLGGNRVTDNSPLHF. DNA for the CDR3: TGCGCCAGCAGCTTGGGGGGTAACAGGGTGACAGACAATTCACCCCTCCACTTT.

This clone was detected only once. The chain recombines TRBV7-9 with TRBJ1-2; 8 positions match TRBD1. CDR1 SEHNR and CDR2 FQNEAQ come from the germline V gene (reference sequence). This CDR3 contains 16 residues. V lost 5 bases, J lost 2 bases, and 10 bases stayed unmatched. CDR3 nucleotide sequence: TGTGCCAGCAGCCGAGGGCAGGGGGCAGCGAACTATGGCTACACCTTC. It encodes CASSRGQGAANYGYTF.

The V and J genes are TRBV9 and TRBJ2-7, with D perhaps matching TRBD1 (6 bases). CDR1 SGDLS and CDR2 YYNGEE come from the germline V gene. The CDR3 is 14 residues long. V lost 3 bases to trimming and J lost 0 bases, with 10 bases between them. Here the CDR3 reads CASSASGASYEQYF. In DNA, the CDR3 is TGTGCCAGCAGCGCCTCAGGGGCCTCCTACGAGCAGTACTTC.

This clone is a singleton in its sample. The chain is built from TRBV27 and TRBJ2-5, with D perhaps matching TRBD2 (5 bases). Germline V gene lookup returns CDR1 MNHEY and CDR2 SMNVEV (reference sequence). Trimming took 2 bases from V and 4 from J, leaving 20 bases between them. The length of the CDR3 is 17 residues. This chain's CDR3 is CASSLRGGGWLVETQYF. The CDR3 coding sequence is TGTGCCAGCAGTTTACGCGGCGGCGGGTGGTTAGTAGAGACCCAGTACTTC.

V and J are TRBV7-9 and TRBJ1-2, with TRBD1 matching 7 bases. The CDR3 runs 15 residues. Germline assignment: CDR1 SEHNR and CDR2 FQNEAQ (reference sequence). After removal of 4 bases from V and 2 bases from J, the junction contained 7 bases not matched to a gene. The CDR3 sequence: CASSSGQTGNYGYTF. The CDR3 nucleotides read TGTGCCAGCAGCTCGGGGCAGACAGGGAACTATGGCTACACCTTC.

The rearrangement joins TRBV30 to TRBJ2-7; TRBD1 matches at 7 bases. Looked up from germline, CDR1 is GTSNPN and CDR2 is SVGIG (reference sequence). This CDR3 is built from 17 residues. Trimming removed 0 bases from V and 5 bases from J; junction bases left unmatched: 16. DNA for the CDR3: TGTGCCTGGAGTGTACGGGTAGGCACAGGGGACATCAACGAGCAGTACTTC. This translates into CAWSVRVGTGDINEQYF.

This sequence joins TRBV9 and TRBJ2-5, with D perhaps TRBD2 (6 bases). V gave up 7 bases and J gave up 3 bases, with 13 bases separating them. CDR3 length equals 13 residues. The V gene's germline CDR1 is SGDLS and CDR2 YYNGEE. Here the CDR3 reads CASSGGLKETQYF. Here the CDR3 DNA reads TGTGCCAGCTCAGGAGGGCTAAAAGAGACCCAGTACTTC. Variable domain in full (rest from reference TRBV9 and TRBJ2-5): DSGVTQTPKHLITATGQRVTLRCSPRSGDLSVYWYQQSLDQGLQFLIQYYNGEERAKGNILERFSAQQFPDLHSELNLSSLELGDSALYFCASSGGLKETQYFGPGTRLLVL.

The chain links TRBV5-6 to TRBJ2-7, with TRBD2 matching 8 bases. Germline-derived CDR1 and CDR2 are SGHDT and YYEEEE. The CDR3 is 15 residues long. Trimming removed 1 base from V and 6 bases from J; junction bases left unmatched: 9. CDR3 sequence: CASSLYTAGGTEQYF. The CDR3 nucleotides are TGTGCCAGCAGCTTGTATACCGCGGGAGGCACCGAGCAGTACTTC.